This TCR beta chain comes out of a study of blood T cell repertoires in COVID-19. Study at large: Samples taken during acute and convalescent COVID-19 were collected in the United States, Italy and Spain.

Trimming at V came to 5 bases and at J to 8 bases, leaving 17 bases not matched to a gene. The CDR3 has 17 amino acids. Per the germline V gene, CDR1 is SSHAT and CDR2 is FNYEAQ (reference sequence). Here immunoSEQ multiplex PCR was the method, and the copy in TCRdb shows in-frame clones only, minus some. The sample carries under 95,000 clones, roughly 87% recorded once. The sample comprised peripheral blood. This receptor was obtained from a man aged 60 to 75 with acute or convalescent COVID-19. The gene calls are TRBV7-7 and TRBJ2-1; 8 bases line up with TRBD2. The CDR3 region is CASSPLSLSGGPYEQFF. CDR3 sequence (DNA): TGTGCCAGCAGCCCCTTGTCGCTATCGGGGGGGCCCTATGAGCAGTTCTTC.